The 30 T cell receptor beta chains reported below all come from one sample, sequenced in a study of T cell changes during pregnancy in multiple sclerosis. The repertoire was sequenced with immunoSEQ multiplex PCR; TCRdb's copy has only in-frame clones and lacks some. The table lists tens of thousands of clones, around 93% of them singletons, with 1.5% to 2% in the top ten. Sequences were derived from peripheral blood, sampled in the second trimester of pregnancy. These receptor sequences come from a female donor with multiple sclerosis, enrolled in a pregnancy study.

CDR3 region: CASSQERDRVPEAFF. The CDR3, as DNA: TGCGCCAGCAGCCAAGAACGGGACAGGGTCCCTGAAGCTTTCTTT. The chain recombines TRBV4-3 with TRBJ1-1; TRBD1 matches at 9 bases. Germline lookup yields CDR1 LGHNA and CDR2 YSLEER. The CDR3 runs to 15 residues. The V gene end was trimmed by 0 bases and the J gene end by 6 bases; junction bases not matched to a gene: 5.

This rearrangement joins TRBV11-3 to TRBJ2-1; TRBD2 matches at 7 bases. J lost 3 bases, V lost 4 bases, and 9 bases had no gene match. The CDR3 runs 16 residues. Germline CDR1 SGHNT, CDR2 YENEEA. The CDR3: CASSSKHSGFYNEQFF. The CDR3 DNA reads TGTGCCAGCAGCTCAAAACATAGCGGGTTCTACAATGAGCAGTTCTTC.

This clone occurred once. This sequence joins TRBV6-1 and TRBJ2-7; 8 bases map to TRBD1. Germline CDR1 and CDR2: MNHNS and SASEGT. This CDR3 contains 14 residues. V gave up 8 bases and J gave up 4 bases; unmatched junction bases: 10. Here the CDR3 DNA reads TGTGCCAGCGGATACGCCGGGACAGGTTACGAGCAGTACTTC. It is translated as CASGYAGTGYEQYF.

The CDR3 spells CAIETSGLYEQYF. For the CDR3, the DNA is TGTGCCATTGAGACTAGCGGGCTATACGAGCAGTACTTC. The rearrangement joins TRBV19 to TRBJ2-7; 10 nucleotides match TRBD2. Trimming took 10 bases from V and 4 from J; bases not matched to a gene: 7. The CDR3 has 13 amino acids. CDR1 and CDR2 (germline): LNHDA, SQIVND (reference sequence).

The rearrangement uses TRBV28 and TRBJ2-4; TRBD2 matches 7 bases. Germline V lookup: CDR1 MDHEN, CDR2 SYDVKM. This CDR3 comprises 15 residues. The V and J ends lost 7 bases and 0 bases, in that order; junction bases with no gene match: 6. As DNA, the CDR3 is TGTGCCAGCACTGAAGCGGGACTAGCCAAAAACATTCAGTACTTC. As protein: CASTEAGLAKNIQYF.

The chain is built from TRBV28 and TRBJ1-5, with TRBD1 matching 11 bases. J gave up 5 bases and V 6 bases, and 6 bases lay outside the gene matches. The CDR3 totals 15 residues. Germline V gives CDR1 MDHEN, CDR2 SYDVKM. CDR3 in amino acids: CASRRDRGDHQPQHF. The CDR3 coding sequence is TGTGCCAGCAGAAGGGACAGGGGGGACCATCAGCCCCAGCATTTT. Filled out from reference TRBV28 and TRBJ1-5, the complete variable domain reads DVKVTQSSRYLVKRTGEKVFLECVQDMDHENMFWYRQDPGLGLRLIYFSYDVKMKEKGDIPEGYSVSREKKERFSLILESASTNQTSMYLCASRRDRGDHQPQHFGDGTRLSIL.

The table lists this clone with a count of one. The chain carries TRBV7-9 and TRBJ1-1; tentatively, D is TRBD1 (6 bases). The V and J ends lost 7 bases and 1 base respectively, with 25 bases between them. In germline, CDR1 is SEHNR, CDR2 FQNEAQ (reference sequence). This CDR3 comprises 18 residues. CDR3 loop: CASIPTGGAEVGNTEAFF. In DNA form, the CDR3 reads TGTGCCAGCATCCCGACGGGGGGCGCTGAGGTTGGGAACACTGAAGCTTTCTTT.

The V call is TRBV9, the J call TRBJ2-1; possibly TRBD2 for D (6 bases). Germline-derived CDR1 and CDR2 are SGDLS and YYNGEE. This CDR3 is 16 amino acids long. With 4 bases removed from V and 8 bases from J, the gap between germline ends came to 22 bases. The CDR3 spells CASSPQPGLVSYEQFF. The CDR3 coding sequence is TGTGCCAGCAGCCCCCAGCCGGGACTTGTGAGTTATGAGCAGTTCTTC.

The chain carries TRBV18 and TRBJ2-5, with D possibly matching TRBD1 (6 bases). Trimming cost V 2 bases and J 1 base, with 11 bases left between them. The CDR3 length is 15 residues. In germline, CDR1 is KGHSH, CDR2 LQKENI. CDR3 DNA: TGTGCCAGCTCACCAGCCAGGGGCGCCCAAGAGACCCAGTACTTC. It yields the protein CASSPARGAQETQYF.

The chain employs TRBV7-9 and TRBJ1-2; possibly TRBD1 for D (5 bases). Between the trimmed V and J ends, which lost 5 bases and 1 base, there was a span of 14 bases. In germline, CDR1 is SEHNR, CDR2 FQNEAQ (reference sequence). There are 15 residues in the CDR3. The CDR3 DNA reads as TGTGCCAGCAGCCTACTTGGGGCCATTAACTATGGCTACACCTTC. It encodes CASSLLGAINYGYTF. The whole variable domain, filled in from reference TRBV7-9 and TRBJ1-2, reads DTGVSQNPRHKITKRGQNVTFRCDPISEHNRLYWYRQTLGQGPEFLTYFQNEAQLEKSRLLSDRFSAERPKGSFSTLEIQRTEQGDSAMYLCASSLLGAINYGYTFGSGTRLTVV.

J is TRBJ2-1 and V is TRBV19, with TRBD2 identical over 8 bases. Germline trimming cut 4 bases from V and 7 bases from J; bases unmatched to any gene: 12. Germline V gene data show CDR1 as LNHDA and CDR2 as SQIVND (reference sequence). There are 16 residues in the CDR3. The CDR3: CASSTPGLVVGNEQFF. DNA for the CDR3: TGTGCCAGTAGTACACCGGGACTAGTTGTGGGGAATGAGCAGTTCTTC.

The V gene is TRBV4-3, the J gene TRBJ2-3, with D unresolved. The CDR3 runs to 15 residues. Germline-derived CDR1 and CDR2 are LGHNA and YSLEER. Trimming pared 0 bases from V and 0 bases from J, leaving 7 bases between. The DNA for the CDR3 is TGCGCCAGCAGCCAAGATCTCAGTAGCACAGATACGCAGTATTTT. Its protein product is CASSQDLSSTDTQYF.

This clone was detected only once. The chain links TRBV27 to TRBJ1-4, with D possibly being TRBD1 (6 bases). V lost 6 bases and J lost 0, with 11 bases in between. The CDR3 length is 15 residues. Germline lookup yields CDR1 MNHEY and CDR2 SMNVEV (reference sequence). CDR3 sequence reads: CASSRQDATNEKLFF. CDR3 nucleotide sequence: TGTGCCAGCAGCAGACAGGATGCAACTAATGAAAAACTGTTTTTT.

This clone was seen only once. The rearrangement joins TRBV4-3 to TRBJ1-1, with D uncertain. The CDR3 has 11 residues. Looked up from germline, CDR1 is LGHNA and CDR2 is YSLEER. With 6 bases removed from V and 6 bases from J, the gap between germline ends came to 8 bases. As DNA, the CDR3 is TGCGCCAGCAGTCCGGGGTCTGAAGCTTTCTTT. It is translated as CASSPGSEAFF.

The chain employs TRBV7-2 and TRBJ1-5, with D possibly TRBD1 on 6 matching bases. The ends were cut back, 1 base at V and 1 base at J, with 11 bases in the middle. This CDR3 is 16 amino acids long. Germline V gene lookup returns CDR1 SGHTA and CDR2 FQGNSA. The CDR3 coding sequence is TGTGCCAGCAGCTTAGTCCCAGGGGTAAGCAATCAGCCCCAGCATTTT. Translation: CASSLVPGVSNQPQHF.

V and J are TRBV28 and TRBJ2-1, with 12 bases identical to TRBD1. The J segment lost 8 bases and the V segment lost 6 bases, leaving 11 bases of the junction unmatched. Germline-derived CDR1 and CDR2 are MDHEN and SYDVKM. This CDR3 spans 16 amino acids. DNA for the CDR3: TGTGCCAGCAGACCTACCGGGACAGGGGGCTTACATGAGCAGTTCTTC. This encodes CASRPTGTGGLHEQFF.

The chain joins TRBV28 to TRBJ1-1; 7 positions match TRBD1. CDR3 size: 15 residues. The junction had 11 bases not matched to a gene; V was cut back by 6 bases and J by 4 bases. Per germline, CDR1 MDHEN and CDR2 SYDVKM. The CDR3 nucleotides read TGTGCCAGCAGACCCGGAGGGACAGTCCTCACTGAAGCTTTCTTT. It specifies CASRPGGTVLTEAFF.

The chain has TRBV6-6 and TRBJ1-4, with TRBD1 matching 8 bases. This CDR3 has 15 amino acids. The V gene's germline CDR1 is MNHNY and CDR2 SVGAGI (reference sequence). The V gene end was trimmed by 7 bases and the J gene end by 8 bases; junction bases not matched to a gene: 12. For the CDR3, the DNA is TGTGCCAGCAATACCCCAGGGGGCGTAAGAGAAAAACTGTTTTTT. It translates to CASNTPGGVREKLFF.

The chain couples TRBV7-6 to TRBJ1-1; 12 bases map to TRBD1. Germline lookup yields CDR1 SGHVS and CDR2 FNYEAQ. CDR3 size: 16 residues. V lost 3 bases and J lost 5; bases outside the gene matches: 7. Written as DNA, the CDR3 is TGTGCCAGCAGCTTCTCCGGGACAGGGGGCGCGACTGAAGCTTTCTTT. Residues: CASSFSGTGGATEAFF.

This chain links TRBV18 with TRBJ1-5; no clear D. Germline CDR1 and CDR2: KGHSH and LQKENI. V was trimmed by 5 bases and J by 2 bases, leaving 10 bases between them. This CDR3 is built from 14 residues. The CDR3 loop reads CASSRKEGNQPQHF. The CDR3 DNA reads TGTGCCAGCTCAAGGAAGGAGGGCAATCAGCCCCAGCATTTT.

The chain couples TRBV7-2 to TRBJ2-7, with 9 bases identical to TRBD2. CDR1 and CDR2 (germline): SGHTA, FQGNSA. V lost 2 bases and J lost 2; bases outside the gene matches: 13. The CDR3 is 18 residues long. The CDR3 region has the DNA TGTGCCAGCAGCTTAAATCGTGGGACTAGCAGCTTCCCCTACGAGCAGTACTTC. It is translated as CASSLNRGTSSFPYEQYF.

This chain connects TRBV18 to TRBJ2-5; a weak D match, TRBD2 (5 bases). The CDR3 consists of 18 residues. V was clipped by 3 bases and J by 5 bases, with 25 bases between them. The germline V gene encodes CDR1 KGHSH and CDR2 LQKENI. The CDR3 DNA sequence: TGTGCCAGCTCACCGCTCGTTACTCTTGTCGGGGAGCGGGAGACCCAGTACTTC. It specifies CASSPLVTLVGERETQYF.

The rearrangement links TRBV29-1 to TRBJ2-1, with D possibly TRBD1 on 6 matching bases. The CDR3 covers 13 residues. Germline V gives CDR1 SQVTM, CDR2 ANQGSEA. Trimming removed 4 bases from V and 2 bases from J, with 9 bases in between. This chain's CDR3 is CSVGRGPYNEQFF. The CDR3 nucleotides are TGCAGCGTTGGCAGGGGACCCTACAATGAGCAGTTCTTC.

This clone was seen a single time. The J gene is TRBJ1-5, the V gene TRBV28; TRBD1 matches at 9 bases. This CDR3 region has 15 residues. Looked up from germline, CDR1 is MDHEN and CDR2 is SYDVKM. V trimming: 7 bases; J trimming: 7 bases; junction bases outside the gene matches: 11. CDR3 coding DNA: TGTGCCAGCACATTCCGGGACAGGGTTTGGCAGCCCCAGCATTTT. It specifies CASTFRDRVWQPQHF.

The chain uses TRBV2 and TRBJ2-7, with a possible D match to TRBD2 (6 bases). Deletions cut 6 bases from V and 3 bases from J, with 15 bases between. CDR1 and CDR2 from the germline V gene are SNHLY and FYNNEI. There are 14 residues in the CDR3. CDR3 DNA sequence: TGTGCCAGCAGGATCCCGGGACTGAACTACGAGCAGTACTTC. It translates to CASRIPGLNYEQYF.

Here the CDR3 reads CASSESLPPGGYTF. The DNA for the CDR3 is TGTGCCAGCAGTGAATCCCTCCCGCCAGGTGGCTACACCTTC. V gene TRBV2 combines with J gene TRBJ1-2; D is ambiguous. Germline V gives CDR1 SNHLY, CDR2 FYNNEI. V lost 2 bases and J 7 bases, leaving 14 bases between the germline ends. This CDR3 is 14 amino acids long.

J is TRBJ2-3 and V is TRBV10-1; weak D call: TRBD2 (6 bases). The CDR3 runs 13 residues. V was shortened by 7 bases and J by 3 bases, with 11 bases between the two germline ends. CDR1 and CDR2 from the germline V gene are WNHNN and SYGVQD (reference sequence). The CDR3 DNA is TGCGCCAGCATGACGGCGGGAACAGATACGCAGTATTTT. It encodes CASMTAGTDTQYF.

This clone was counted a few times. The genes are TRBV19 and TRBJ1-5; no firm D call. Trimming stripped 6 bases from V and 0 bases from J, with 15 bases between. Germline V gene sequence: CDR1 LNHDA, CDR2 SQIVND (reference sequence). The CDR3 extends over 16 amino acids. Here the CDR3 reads CASRGREVYSNQPQHF. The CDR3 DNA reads TGTGCCAGTAGGGGGAGAGAAGTTTATAGCAATCAGCCCCAGCATTTT.

CDR3 sequence: CASSSGLAGGTYNEQFF. The CDR3 region has the DNA TGCGCCAGCAGCTCGGGACTAGCGGGGGGTACCTACAATGAGCAGTTCTTC. This chain uses TRBV5-1 with TRBJ2-1; 15 bases map to TRBD2. CDR3 length equals 17 residues. V trimming: 3 bases; J trimming: 2 bases; junction bases outside the gene matches: 3. Germline V gives CDR1 SGHRS, CDR2 YFSETQ.

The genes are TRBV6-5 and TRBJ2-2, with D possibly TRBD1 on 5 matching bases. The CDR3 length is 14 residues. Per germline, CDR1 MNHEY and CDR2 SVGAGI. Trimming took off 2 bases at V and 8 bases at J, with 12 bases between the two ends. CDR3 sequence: CASSYPTVGGELFF. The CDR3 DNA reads TGTGCCAGCAGTTACCCGACAGTGGGGGGGGAGCTGTTTTTT.